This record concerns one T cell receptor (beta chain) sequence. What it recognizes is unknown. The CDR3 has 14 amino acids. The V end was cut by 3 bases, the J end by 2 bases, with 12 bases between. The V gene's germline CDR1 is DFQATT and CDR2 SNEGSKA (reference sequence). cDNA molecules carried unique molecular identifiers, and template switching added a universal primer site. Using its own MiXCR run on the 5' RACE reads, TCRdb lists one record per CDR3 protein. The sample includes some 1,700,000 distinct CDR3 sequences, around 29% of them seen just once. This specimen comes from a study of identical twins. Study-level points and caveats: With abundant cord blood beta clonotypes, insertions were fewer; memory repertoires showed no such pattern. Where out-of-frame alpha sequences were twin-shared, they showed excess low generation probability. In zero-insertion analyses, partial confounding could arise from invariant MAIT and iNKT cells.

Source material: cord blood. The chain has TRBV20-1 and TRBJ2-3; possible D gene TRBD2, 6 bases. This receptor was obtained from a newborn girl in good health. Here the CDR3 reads CSASRETATDTQYF. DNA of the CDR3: TGCAGTGCTAGCCGGGAGACCGCCACAGATACGCAGTATTTT.